Presented here are 7 T cell receptor beta chains from one specimen sequenced in a study of technical replicates of blood from four donors. TCRdb keeps only in-frame clones here, not all; method: immunoSEQ multiplex PCR. Among 50,000 to 55,000 clones listed, more than 70% were seen once. Sequencing was carried out using PBMCs. The source is a human donor in good health. Some clones in this sample may be carry-over from other donors' samples.

The chain employs TRBV4-1 and TRBJ1-5; no reliable D call. Per the germline V gene, CDR1 is MGHRA and CDR2 is YSYEKL. The V end lost 4 bases, the J end lost 0 bases, and 10 bases lay between the germline ends. The CDR3 consists of 15 residues. The DNA for the CDR3 is TGCGCCAGCAGCCGGACCGGGAATAGCAATCAGCCCCAGCATTTT. Encoded protein: CASSRTGNSNQPQHF.

This clone came up a few times. This chain joins TRBV4-2 and TRBJ2-6; maybe TRBD1 (6 bases). The V gene lost 5 bases and the J gene lost 0 bases, with 11 bases spanning the gap. Germline lookup yields CDR1 LGHNA and CDR2 YNFKEQ. The CDR3 spans 16 residues. The CDR3 nucleotides read TGTGCCAGCAGCGCTGGACAGAACTCTGGGGCCAACGTCCTGACTTTC. This encodes CASSAGQNSGANVLTF.

This chain uses TRBV5-1 with TRBJ2-2; 7 nucleotides line up with TRBD1. V shed 7 bases and J 6 bases; nucleotides not matched to a gene: 6. CDR1 and CDR2 (germline): SGHRS, YFSETQ. The CDR3 sequence is 13 residues long. CDR3 nucleotides: TGCGCCAGCTACAGGGGAGACGCCGGGGAGCTGTTTTTT. Translating it yields CASYRGDAGELFF.

This clone occurred once. This rearrangement joins TRBV12-5 to TRBJ2-3, with TRBD2 matching over 14 bases. V gave up 5 bases and J gave up 1 base; unmatched junction bases: 2. Germline assignment: CDR1 LGHNT and CDR2 FRNRAP. CDR3 length: 16 amino acids. Here the CDR3 reads CASGRGLAGGTDTQYF. The DNA for the CDR3 is TGTGCTAGTGGTCGGGGACTAGCGGGGGGCACAGATACGCAGTATTTT.

V is TRBV4-1 and J is TRBJ2-1; no clear D. Germline CDR1 reads MGHRA; CDR2 reads YSYEKL. The CDR3 totals 15 residues. Trimming left V 4 bases short and J 7 bases short, with 17 bases between. CDR3 nucleotides: TGCGCCAGCAGCCCCAGTGGCGGCCTAGGAAATGAGCAGTTCTTC. It yields the protein CASSPSGGLGNEQFF.

The rearrangement joins TRBV5-8 to TRBJ1-1; D may be TRBD1 (5 bases). The V end lost 3 bases, the J end lost 5 bases, and 11 bases lay between the germline ends. This CDR3 spans 13 amino acids. Looked up from germline, CDR1 is SGHTS and CDR2 is YDEGEE. This chain's CDR3 is CASSSTGGTEAFF. For the CDR3, the DNA is TGTGCCAGCAGCTCGACCGGGGGGACTGAAGCTTTCTTT.

This clone was detected once. The chain uses TRBV7-9 and TRBJ1-3; D is unresolved. This CDR3 comprises 14 residues. Trimming shortened V by 6 bases and J by 0 bases, and 9 bases separated the two germline ends. The germline CDR1 and CDR2 sequences are SEHNR and FQNEAQ (reference sequence). CDR3 loop: CASRGSTSGNTIYF. CDR3 sequence (DNA): TGTGCCAGCAGGGGCTCTACCTCTGGAAACACCATATATTTT. Based on the CDR3 plus reference TRBV7-9 and TRBJ1-3, the full variable domain is DTGVSQNPRHKITKRGQNVTFRCDPISEHNRLYWYRQTLGQGPEFLTYFQNEAQLEKSRLLSDRFSAERPKGSFSTLEIQRTEQGDSAMYLCASRGSTSGNTIYFGEGSWLTVV.